This T cell receptor (beta chain) was recorded in a study of blood T cell repertoires in COVID-19. About the research overall: Acute and convalescent COVID-19 specimens originated in the United States, Italy and Spain. The analysed material was cDNA or gDNA that came from T cells, B-cell-depleted T cells, or PBMCs.

Measured with immunoSEQ multiplex PCR; TCRdb has only the in-frame clones, and not every one. The table has around 140,000 clones, 75% to 90% seen once. Trimming took 1 base from V and 6 from J, leaving 10 bases between them. The CDR3 covers 14 residues. Germline loops: CDR1 SGHRS, CDR2 YFSETQ. The chain combines TRBV5-1 with TRBJ1-4; unclear D gene. Sequenced material: peripheral blood. The clonotype originates from a man aged 45-65 years who had recovered from COVID-19. This CDR3 is CASSLKAADEKLFF. DNA of the CDR3: TGCGCCAGCAGCTTGAAAGCGGCGGATGAAAAACTGTTTTTT.